The 3 T cell receptor beta chains given below trace back to one sample, sequenced in a study of human T cells and chemical hapten exposure. Time point reported: patch test 1, 2 weeks after DPC sensitization. Treatment given: therapeutic diphenylcyclopropenone sensitization with weekly scalp DPC. The study extracted total RNA from unfractionated whole blood. MiXCR was run by TCRdb on the RACE reads, yielding one entry per CDR3 protein. The data show about 37,000 distinct CDR3 sequences, with more than 6% seen just once and roughly a tenth held by the top ten. Sequencing was performed on whole blood, taken in connection with sensitization to the hapten diphenylcyclopropenone (DPC). These TCRs come from a woman in her twenties or thirties with alopecia areata. Some clones in this sample may be carry-over from other donors' samples.

The chain recombines TRBV7-2 with TRBJ2-3; D may correspond to TRBD1 or TRBD2 (6 bases each). The CDR3 extends over 12 amino acids. The V gene's germline CDR1 is SGHTA and CDR2 FQGNSA. The CDR3 DNA reads TGTGTCAGTCTTGGGGGGCCAGATACGCAGTATTTT. The encoded protein is CVSLGGPDTQYF.

This clonotype was picked up many times. The chain couples TRBV20-1 to TRBJ1-1, with D possibly TRBD1 on 5 matching bases. Per germline, CDR1 DFQATT and CDR2 SNEGSKA (reference sequence). The length of the CDR3 is 15 residues. V was cut by 6 bases and J by 3 bases, with 20 bases left in between. As DNA, the CDR3 is TGCAGTGCCGTAGGAACTTCGGGGGATCACACTGAAGCTTTCTTT. It is translated as CSAVGTSGDHTEAFF.

Only a few counts were recorded for this clonotype. The V call is TRBV7-3, the J call TRBJ2-2; D is possibly TRBD1 or TRBD2 (6 bases each). This CDR3 is built from 14 residues. CDR1 is SGHTA, CDR2 FQGTGA, per germline. V dropped 9 bases and J dropped 4 bases, with 15 bases sitting between them. CDR3 loop: CASRGGPGTGELFF. The CDR3, as DNA: TGTGCCAGTAGAGGGGGGCCAGGCACCGGGGAGCTGTTTTTT.